This record concerns one T cell receptor (beta chain) sequence. This sample's treatment: 15 to 20 received Ad26.COV2.S at low or high dose, single or two shots; about 5 received placebo; per-sample allocation not given. Sample collection was performed on day 63 after the first vaccine or placebo injection. Assay: immunoSEQ multiplex PCR; the TCRdb copy retains only in-frame clones and omits some. This sample has approximately 350,000 clones, with 83% found just once. CDR1 and CDR2 (germline): SEHNR, FQNEAQ (reference sequence). This CDR3 spans 15 amino acids. V lost 5 bases and J 9 bases, leaving 20 bases between the germline ends. This sample was taken from a study of Ad26.COV2.S vaccination and SARS-CoV-2 variants.

The chain uses TRBV7-9 and TRBJ2-1, with D perhaps matching TRBD2 (6 bases). The clonotype originates from a person between 18 and 60 years old who received the Ad26.COV2.S COVID-19 vaccine or a placebo. The sequencing used peripheral blood, collected in a trial of Ad26.COV2.S vaccine versus placebo. CDR3 protein: CASSRRERVMVEQFF. Written as DNA, the CDR3 is TGTGCCAGCAGCCGACGGGAGAGGGTTATGGTTGAGCAGTTCTTC.